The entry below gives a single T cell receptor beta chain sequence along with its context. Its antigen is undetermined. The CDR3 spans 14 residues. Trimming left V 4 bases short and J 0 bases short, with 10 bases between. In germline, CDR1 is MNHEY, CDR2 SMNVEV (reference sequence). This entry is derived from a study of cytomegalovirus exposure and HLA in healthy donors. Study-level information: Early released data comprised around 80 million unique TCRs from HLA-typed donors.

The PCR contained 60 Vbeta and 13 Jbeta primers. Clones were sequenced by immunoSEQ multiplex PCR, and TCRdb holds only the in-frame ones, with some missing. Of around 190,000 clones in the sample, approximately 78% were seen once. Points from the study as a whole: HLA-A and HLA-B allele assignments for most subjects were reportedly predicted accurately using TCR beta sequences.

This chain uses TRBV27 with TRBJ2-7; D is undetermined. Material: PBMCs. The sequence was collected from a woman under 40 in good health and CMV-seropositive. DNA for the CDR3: TGTGCCAGCAGTTCGCTCAGAAACTCCTACGAGCAGTACTTC. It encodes CASSSLRNSYEQYF.